This is a list of T cell receptor beta chains from one sample in a study of blood T cell repertoires in COVID-19. Sequencing used immunoSEQ multiplex PCR; TCRdb keeps in-frame clones, though not all of them. Among about 60,000 clones listed, 88% were seen once. Material for sequencing was peripheral blood. These receptor sequences come from a man aged 60 to 69 with acute or convalescent COVID-19. Both conserved end residues are part of each CDR3. The D gene is left open where the match is weak. A clone size is listed for some rows: how often the clone was seen (once, few, many), or a class if it is expanded.

NA,TRBJ2-7,TRBV7-2,NA,TGTGCCAGCATGGGCCGAACAAGCTCCTACGAGCAGTACTTC,CASMGRTSSYEQYF
TRBD1,TRBJ2-3,TRBV29-1,NA,TGCAGCGTTGAGACAGGGAGAGATACGCAGTATTTT,CSVETGRDTQYF
NA,TRBJ2-3,TRBV5-5,NA,TGTGCCAGCAGCTTGCGTTGGGAGCCTTGGGATACGCAGTATTTT,CASSLRWEPWDTQYF
NA,TRBJ2-4,TRBV3-1/TRBV3-2,NA,TGTGCCAGCAGCCAAGTTTCCCAGGGTCTAGCCAAAAACATTCAGTACTTC,CASSQVSQGLAKNIQYF
NA,TRBJ1-6,TRBV25-1,NA,TGTGCCAGCAGTGTGGAGGGCTGGGGATCACCCCTCCACTTT,CASSVEGWGSPLHF
TRBD1,TRBJ1-1,TRBV6-5,NA,TGTGCCAGCAGCCTAAGGGACAGGTTGAACACTGAAGCTTTCTTT,CASSLRDRLNTEAFF
TRBD2,TRBJ2-1,TRBV19,NA,TGTGCCAGTAGTGCCACCGGGACTAGTGGTGAGCAGTTCTTC,CASSATGTSGEQFF
NA,TRBJ2-7,TRBV11-3,once,TGTGCCAGCAGCCCTGGGGGGTCCCGCGAGCAGTACTTC,CASSPGGSREQYF
NA,TRBJ2-3,TRBV4-1,NA,TGCGCCAGCAGCCAAGATATTAGCCTGACAGATACGCAGTATTTT,CASSQDISLTDTQYF
TRBD1,TRBJ1-1,TRBV4-2,NA,TGTGCCAGCAGCCCCCTCCTGGACAGGGATACTGAAGCTTTCTTT,CASSPLLDRDTEAFF
NA,TRBJ1-2,TRBV28,NA,TGTGCCAGCAGTTTATTTGCGGGGCAGGGCTACACCTTC,CASSLFAGQGYTF
NA,TRBJ1-3,TRBV4-2,NA,TGTGCCAGCAGCCAAGAATCTCATCGGTCATGGTCTGGAAACACCATATATTTT,CASSQESHRSWSGNTIYF
NA,TRBJ2-2,TRBV9,NA,TGTGCCAGCAGCGTTTCACTCACCGGGGAGCTGTTTTTT,CASSVSLTGELFF
TRBD1,TRBJ1-1,TRBV19,NA,TGTGCCAGTAGTATAGGGGACAGGGGCATGATGAACACTGAAGCTTTCTTT,CASSIGDRGMMNTEAFF
NA,TRBJ2-2,TRBV7-9,NA,TGTGCCAGCAGCTTTACACAGGGAAACACCGGGGAGCTGTTTTTT,CASSFTQGNTGELFF
TRBD1,TRBJ2-7,TRBV2,NA,TGTGCCAGCAGTCCCCGGGACAGGGCCTACGAGCAGTACTTC,CASSPRDRAYEQYF
TRBD1,TRBJ2-1,TRBV2,NA,TGTGCCAGCAGCCGGACAGGGAAGCTCTCCTACAATGAGCAGTTCTTC,CASSRTGKLSYNEQFF
TRBD2,TRBJ2-4,TRBV28,NA,TGTGCCAGCGGAGGTGGGGGGGAAAACATTCAGTACTTC,CASGGGGENIQYF
TRBD1,TRBJ2-2,TRBV10-3,NA,TGTGCCACCAGGACAGGGGATTATTCCGGGGAGCTGTTTTTT,CATRTGDYSGELFF
NA,TRBJ1-4,TRBV5-1,NA,TGCGCCAGCAGCTTGCAGGCTCCTAATGAAAAACTGTTTTTT,CASSLQAPNEKLFF
NA,TRBJ2-7,TRBV20-1,NA,TGCAACATGGCGTCGGGGAACGAGCAGTACTTC,CNMASGNEQYF
NA,TRBJ1-4,TRBV7-9,NA,TGTGCCAGCAGCAAAAGGGGTGAAAAACTGTTTTTT,CASSKRGEKLFF
NA,TRBJ2-1,TRBV6-2/TRBV6-3,NA,TGTGCCAGCAGCCTCACACCCTCTAGCGCAAGCTCCTACAATGAGCAGTTCTTC,CASSLTPSSASSYNEQFF
TRBD1,TRBJ1-5,TRBV15,once,TGTGCCACCAGCAGAGACAGGGGGCATCAGCCCCAGCATTTT,CATSRDRGHQPQHF
TRBD1,TRBJ1-5,TRBV6-1,once,TGTGCCAGCAGTGAAGTGGGACAGGGACGTCAGCCCCAGCATTTT,CASSEVGQGRQPQHF
TRBD1,TRBJ1-2,TRBV28,NA,TGTGCCAGCAGTTTGCTAACCTCGGGACAGGGTTTCAATCGCTACACCTTC,CASSLLTSGQGFNRYTF
NA,TRBJ2-7,TRBV28,few,TGTGCCAGCACATACTCCTCCCGGCGGTTCTCCTACGAGCAGTACTTC,CASTYSSRRFSYEQYF
NA,TRBJ2-3,TRBV12-3/TRBV12-4,few,TGTGCCAGCAGTACCAGGGTTAATACGCAGTATTTT,CASSTRVNTQYF
TRBD2,TRBJ2-2,TRBV9,NA,TGTGCCAGCAGCGTAGGGAGCGGGAGTGGAACCGGGGAGCTGTTTTTT,CASSVGSGSGTGELFF
TRBD2,TRBJ2-2,TRBV19,NA,TGTGCCAGTAACTTAGCGGGAGGAAGGGTCACCGGGGAGCTGTTTTTT,CASNLAGGRVTGELFF
TRBD1,TRBJ2-5,TRBV29-1,NA,TGCAGCGTTGACAGGGGGTACCAAGAGACCCAGTACTTC,CSVDRGYQETQYF
TRBD1,TRBJ1-2,TRBV7-2,many,TGTGCCAGCAGTCGCTTGGGGACAGCCGGCTACACCTTC,CASSRLGTAGYTF
NA,TRBJ2-7,TRBV21-1,NA,TGTGCCAGCAGCAAAAGAGGGCTAGCGGGAGAGATCGAGCAGTACTTC,CASSKRGLAGEIEQYF
TRBD2,TRBJ2-3,TRBV5-1,NA,TGCGCCAGCAGCAGGACCGGGACTAGGGGCACAGATACGCAGTATTTT,CASSRTGTRGTDTQYF
NA,TRBJ1-4,TRBV28,NA,TGTGCCAGCAGTATAGGAGGGACGAATGAAAAACTGTTTTTT,CASSIGGTNEKLFF
TRBD1,TRBJ1-5,TRBV11-2,once,TGTGCCAGCAGCTTCGAGAACAGGGGGCGAGGTCAGCCCCAGCATTTT,CASSFENRGRGQPQHF
TRBD2,TRBJ2-3,TRBV7-2,NA,TGTGCCAGCAGCGACAAAGCGGGGCGGGTAGATACGCAGTATTTT,CASSDKAGRVDTQYF
TRBD1,TRBJ1-5,TRBV10-3,NA,TGTGCCATCAGTGAGGGGACAGGGAGTATTAGCAATCAGCCCCAGCATTTT,CAISEGTGSISNQPQHF
NA,TRBJ1-3,TRBV25-1,NA,TGTGCCAGCAGTGAAGCAGGGCTTTGGGCGGGAAACACCATATATTTT,CASSEAGLWAGNTIYF
NA,TRBJ1-1,TRBV5-1,NA,TGCGCCAGCAGCTTGCTCAGCCTGGGTGCGGTATACGCCGAAGCTTTCTTT,CASSLLSLGAVYAEAFF
NA,TRBJ2-3,TRBV5-1,NA,TGCGCCAGCAGCGTGGGGGACTTGCCTAGCACAGATACGCAGTATTTT,CASSVGDLPSTDTQYF
TRBD1,TRBJ1-3,TRBV6-6,NA,TGTGCCAGCAGTATGGGGACAGGAATTGGAAACACCATATATTTT,CASSMGTGIGNTIYF
TRBD1,TRBJ2-1,TRBV7-9,NA,TGTGCCAGCAGCTTAGCCAGGGGGCCTATTCTCGATGAGCAGTTCTTC,CASSLARGPILDEQFF
NA,TRBJ1-6,TRBV18,few,TGTGCCAGCTCCCCAAGATCGAGAAGCCAGGATTCACCCCTCCACTTT,CASSPRSRSQDSPLHF
NA,TRBJ2-2,TRBV2,few,TGTGCCAGCAGTGAATTCGGCACCGGGGAGCTGTTTTTT,CASSEFGTGELFF
TRBD2,TRBJ2-7,TRBV5-1,NA,TGCGCCAGCAGCCCGGGGACTAGCGCCTACTACGAGCAGTACTTC,CASSPGTSAYYEQYF
NA,TRBJ1-4,TRBV19,NA,TGTGCCAGTAGTATCCCAGGGAAGGAAAAACTGTTTTTT,CASSIPGKEKLFF
TRBD1,TRBJ2-2,TRBV7-9,NA,TGTGCCAGCAGCACCCCCCCGGACAGGGGAGCCACCGGGGAGCTGTTTTTT,CASSTPPDRGATGELFF
NA,TRBJ1-5,TRBV18,NA,TGTGCCAGCTCACCGTTACAGGCCCCGCAGCCCCAGCATTTT,CASSPLQAPQPQHF
TRBD1,TRBJ2-4,TRBV28,NA,TGTGCCAGCAGTTTACTCCGGACAGGGGGTAACATTCAGTACTTC,CASSLLRTGGNIQYF
NA,TRBJ1-6,TRBV30,NA,TGTGCCTGGAGATTGGCTAGGGGACACGGAGGCGGTAATTCACCCCTCCACTTT,CAWRLARGHGGGNSPLHF
TRBD1,TRBJ2-7,TRBV2,NA,TGTGCCAGCGGCGGGCCTCAGGGGGATCCTTGGCGATACGAGCAGTACTTC,CASGGPQGDPWRYEQYF
TRBD1,TRBJ1-2,TRBV6-5,NA,TGTGCCAGCAGTTCCCCCTTGACAGGGGTGATGGGCGGCTACACCTTC,CASSSPLTGVMGGYTF